This T cell receptor (beta chain) was observed in a study of control samples from healthy donors and cancer patients. CDR1 is SGDLS and CDR2 is YYNGEE in the germline V gene. The CDR3 consists of 14 residues. With 3 bases clipped from V and 8 bases from J, the junction kept 4 bases outside the gene matches. TCRdb keeps only in-frame clones here, not all; method: immunoSEQ multiplex PCR. This repertoire shows about 82,000 clones, approximately 89% found once; its top ten account for over 15%. The sample was blood. The genes are TRBV9 and TRBJ2-1; 11 nucleotides line up with TRBD1. The sequence derives from a man between 45 and 60 years old in good health. The CDR3: CASSGGQGAYEQFF. CDR3 DNA: TGTGCCAGCAGCGGAGGACAGGGGGCTTATGAGCAGTTCTTC. The entire variable domain, with the rest obtained from reference TRBV9 and TRBJ2-1, is as follows: DSGVTQTPKHLITATGQRVTLRCSPRSGDLSVYWYQQSLDQGLQFLIQYYNGEERAKGNILERFSAQQFPDLHSELNLSSLELGDSALYFCASSGGQGAYEQFFGPGTRLTVL.